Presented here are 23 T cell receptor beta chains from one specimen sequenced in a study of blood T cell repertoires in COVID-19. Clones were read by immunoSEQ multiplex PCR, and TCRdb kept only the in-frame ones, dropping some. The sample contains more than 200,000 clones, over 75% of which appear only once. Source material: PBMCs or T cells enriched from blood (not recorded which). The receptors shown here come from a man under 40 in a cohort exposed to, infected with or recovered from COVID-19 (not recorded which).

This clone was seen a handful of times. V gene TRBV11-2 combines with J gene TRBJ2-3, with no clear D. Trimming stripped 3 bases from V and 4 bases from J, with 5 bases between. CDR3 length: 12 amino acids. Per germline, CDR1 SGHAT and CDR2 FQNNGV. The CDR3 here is CASSFVPDTQYF. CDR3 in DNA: TGTGCCAGCAGCTTCGTCCCAGATACGCAGTATTTT.

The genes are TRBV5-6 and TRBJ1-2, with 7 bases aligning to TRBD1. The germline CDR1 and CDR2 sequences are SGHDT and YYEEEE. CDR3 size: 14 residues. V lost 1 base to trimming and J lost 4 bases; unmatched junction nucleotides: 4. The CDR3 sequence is CASSLRDRAYGYTF. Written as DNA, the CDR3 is TGTGCCAGCAGCTTGAGGGACAGAGCCTATGGCTACACCTTC.

Written as DNA, the CDR3 is TGTGCCAGCAGCCCTAGGGGACAGAGCACTAGCAATCAGCCCCAGCATTTT. Residues: CASSPRGQSTSNQPQHF. J is TRBJ1-5 and V is TRBV5-4; 7 nucleotides line up with TRBD1. Germline V gene lookup returns CDR1 SGHNT and CDR2 YYREEE (reference sequence). The trim removed 4 bases at V and 0 bases at J, leaving 10 bases unmatched. This CDR3 has 17 amino acids.

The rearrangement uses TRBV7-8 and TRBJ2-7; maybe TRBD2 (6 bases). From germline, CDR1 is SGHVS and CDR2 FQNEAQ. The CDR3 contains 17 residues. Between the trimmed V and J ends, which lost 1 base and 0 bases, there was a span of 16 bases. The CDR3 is CASSLGHSGKISYEQYF. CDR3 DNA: TGTGCCAGCAGCTTAGGTCATAGCGGAAAGATCTCCTACGAGCAGTACTTC.

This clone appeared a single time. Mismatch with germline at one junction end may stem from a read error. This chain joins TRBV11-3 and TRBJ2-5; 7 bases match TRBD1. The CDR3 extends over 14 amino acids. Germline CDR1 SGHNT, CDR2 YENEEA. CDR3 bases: TGTGCCAGCAGCCTAGACAGGGACCAAGAGACCCAGTACTTC. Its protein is CASSLDRDQETQYF.

CDR3 nucleotides: TGCGCCAGCAGTGACCCGCCACGGGGGGGAGGTTGGCTAGATACGCAGTATTTT. It yields the protein CASSDPPRGGGWLDTQYF. The chain is built from TRBV10-1 and TRBJ2-3; the match to TRBD2 covers 8 bases. J lost 5 bases, V lost 3 bases, and 16 bases had no gene match. The CDR3 sequence is 18 residues long. Germline V gene lookup returns CDR1 WNHNN and CDR2 SYGVQD (reference sequence).

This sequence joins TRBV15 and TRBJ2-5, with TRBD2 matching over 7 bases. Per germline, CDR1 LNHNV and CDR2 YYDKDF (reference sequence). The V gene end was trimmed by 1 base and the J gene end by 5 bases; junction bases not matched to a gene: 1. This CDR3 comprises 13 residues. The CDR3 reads CATSRGEGETQYF. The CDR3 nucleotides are TGTGCCACCAGCAGAGGGGAGGGGGAGACCCAGTACTTC.

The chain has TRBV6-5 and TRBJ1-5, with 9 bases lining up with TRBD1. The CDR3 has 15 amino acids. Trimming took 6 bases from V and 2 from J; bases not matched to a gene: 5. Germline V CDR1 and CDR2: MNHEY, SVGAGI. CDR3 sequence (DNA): TGTGCCAGCAGCAGGACAGGGGCGGGCAATCAGCCCCAGCATTTT. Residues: CASSRTGAGNQPQHF.

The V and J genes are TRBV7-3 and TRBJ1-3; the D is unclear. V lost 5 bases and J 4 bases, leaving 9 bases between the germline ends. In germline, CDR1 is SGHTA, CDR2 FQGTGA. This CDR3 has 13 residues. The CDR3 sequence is CASSLFAGNTIYF. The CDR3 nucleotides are TGTGCCAGCAGCCTATTTGCCGGAAACACCATATATTTT.

The CDR3 nucleotides read TGTGCCAGCAGTGAAACCAGGGTTGCCTACGAGCAGTACTTC. Translation gives CASSETRVAYEQYF. The V and J genes are TRBV2 and TRBJ2-7; D might be TRBD1 (5 bases). The CDR3 extends over 14 amino acids. Germline CDR1 and CDR2: SNHLY and FYNNEI. The germline V and J ends were trimmed by 2 bases and 2 bases, with 10 bases remaining between them.

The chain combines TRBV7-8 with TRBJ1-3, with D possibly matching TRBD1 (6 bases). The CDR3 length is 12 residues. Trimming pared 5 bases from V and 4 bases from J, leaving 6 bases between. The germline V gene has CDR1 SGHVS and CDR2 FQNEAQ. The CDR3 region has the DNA TGTGCCAGCAGCGACAGGGGAAACACCATATATTTT. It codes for CASSDRGNTIYF.

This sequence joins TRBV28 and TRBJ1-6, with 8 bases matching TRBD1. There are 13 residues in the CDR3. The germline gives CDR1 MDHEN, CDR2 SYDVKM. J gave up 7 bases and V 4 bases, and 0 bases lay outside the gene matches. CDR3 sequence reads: CASSYRGNSPLHF. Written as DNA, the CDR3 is TGTGCCAGCAGTTACAGGGGGAATTCACCCCTCCACTTT. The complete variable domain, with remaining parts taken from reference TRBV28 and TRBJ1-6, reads DVKVTQSSRYLVKRTGEKVFLECVQDMDHENMFWYRQDPGLGLRLIYFSYDVKMKEKGDIPEGYSVSREKKERFSLILESASTNQTSMYLCASSYRGNSPLHFGNGTRLTVT.

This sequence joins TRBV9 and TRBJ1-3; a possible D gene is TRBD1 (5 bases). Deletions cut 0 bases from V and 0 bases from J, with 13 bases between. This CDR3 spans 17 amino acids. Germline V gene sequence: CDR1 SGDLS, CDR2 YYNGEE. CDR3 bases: TGTGCCAGCAGCGTAGGTTGGGGGGGGAGCTCTGGAAACACCATATATTTT. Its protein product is CASSVGWGGSSGNTIYF.

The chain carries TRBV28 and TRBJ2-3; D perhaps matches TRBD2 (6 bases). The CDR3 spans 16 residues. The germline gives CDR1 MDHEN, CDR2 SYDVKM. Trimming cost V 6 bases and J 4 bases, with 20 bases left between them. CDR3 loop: CASSPGGSLPADTQYF. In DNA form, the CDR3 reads TGTGCCAGCAGCCCCGGGGGTAGCCTCCCCGCAGATACGCAGTATTTT.

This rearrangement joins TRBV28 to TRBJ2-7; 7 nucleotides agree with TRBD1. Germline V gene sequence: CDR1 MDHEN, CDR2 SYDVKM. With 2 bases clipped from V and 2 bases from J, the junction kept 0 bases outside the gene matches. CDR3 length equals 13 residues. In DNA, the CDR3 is TGTGCCAGCAGTTTAGGGACAGCCTACGAGCAGTACTTC. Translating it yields CASSLGTAYEQYF.

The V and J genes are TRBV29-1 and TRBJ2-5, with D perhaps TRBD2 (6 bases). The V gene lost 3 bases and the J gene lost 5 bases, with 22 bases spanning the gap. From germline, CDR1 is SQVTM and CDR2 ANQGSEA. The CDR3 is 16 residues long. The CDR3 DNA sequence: TGCAGCGTTGAGGGGATGCGGGAAGGAGGGTATGAGACCCAGTACTTC. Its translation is CSVEGMREGGYETQYF.

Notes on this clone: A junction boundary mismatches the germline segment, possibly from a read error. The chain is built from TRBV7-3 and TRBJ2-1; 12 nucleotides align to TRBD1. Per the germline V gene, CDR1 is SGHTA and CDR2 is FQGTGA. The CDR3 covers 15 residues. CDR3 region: CASSLTGQGAGEQFF. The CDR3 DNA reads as TGTGCCAGCAGTTTAACGGGACAGGGGGCTGGTGAGCAGTTCTTC.

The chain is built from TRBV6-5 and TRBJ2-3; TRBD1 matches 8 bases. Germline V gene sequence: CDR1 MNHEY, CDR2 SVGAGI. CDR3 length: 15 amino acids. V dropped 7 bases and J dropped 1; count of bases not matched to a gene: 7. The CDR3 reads CASTPLTGGTDTQYF. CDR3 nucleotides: TGTGCCAGCACCCCCTTGACAGGGGGCACAGATACGCAGTATTTT.

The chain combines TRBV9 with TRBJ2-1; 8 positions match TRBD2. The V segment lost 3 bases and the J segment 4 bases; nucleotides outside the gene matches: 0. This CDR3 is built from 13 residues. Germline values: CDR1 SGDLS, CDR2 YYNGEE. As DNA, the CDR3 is TGTGCCAGCAGCGGACTAGCGTACAATGAGCAGTTCTTC. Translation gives CASSGLAYNEQFF.

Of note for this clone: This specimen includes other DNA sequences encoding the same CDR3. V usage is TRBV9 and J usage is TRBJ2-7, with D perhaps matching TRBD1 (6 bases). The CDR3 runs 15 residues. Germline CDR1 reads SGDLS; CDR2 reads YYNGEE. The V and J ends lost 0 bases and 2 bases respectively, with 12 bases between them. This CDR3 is CASSVDGGTPYEQYF. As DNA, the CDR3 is TGTGCCAGCAGCGTAGATGGTGGGACACCCTACGAGCAGTACTTC.

The CDR3 DNA reads as TGTGCCAGCAGGGGACTAGCGGACACCGGGGAGCTGTTTTTT. Encoded protein: CASRGLADTGELFF. This chain uses TRBV6-5 with TRBJ2-2; 11 bases match TRBD2. This CDR3 contains 14 residues. V lost 6 bases to trimming and J lost 3 bases; unmatched junction nucleotides: 0. The germline V gene encodes CDR1 MNHEY and CDR2 SVGAGI.

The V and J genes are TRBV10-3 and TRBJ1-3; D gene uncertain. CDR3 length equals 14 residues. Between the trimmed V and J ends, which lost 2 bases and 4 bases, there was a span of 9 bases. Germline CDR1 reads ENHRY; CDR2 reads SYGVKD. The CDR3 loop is CAISEVGGGNTIYF. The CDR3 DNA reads TGTGCCATCAGTGAGGTCGGAGGGGGAAACACCATATATTTT.

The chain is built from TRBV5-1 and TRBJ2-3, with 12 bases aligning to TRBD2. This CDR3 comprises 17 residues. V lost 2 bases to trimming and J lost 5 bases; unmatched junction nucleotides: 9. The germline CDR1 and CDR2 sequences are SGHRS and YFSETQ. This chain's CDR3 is CASSFGLAGLLVDTQYF. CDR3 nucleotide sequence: TGCGCCAGCAGCTTCGGACTAGCGGGACTTCTTGTAGATACGCAGTATTTT. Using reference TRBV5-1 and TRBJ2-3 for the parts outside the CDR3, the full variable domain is KAGVTQTPRYLIKTRGQQVTLSCSPISGHRSVSWYQQTPGQGLQFLFEYFSETQRNKGNFPGRFSGRQFSNSRSEMNVSTLELGDSALYLCASSFGLAGLLVDTQYFGPGTRLTVL.